Each of the 16 T cell receptor beta chains below was sequenced from the same sample in a study of T-cell reconstitution after alpha-beta-depleted transplantation in children. Preparation of the TCRbeta library was carried out with unique molecular identifiers. TCRdb reprocessed the PCR reads via MiXCR and lists one record per CDR3 protein. The sample includes 280,000 or so distinct CDR3 sequences, roughly 11% of them seen just once. The sample here was peripheral blood, taken 180 days after TCRalphabeta/CD19-depleted stem cell transplant. The receptors originated from a male patient between 2 and 9 years old who had a stem cell transplant for chronic granulomatous disease, so the T cells may come from the graft donor.

In this sample, this clonotype turned up many times. The chain links TRBV7-9 to TRBJ1-4; a weak D match, TRBD1 (5 bases). The CDR3 sequence is 15 residues long. CDR1 is SEHNR and CDR2 is FQNEAQ in the germline V gene (reference sequence). V shed 4 bases and J shed 10 bases, with 19 bases lying between them. CDR3 bases: TGTGCCAGCAGCTCGCTCCGGGACGGATACAGAAAACTGTTTTTT. Encoded protein: CASSSLRDGYRKLFF. Looking up the rest from reference TRBV7-9 and TRBJ1-4 gives the full variable domain: DTGVSQNPRHKITKRGQNVTFRCDPISEHNRLYWYRQTLGQGPEFLTYFQNEAQLEKSRLLSDRFSAERPKGSFSTLEIQRTEQGDSAMYLCASSSLRDGYRKLFFGSGTQLSVL.

This clonotype was counted at least ten times. The J gene is TRBJ2-1, the V gene TRBV7-9; TRBD1 agrees at 10 bases. The germline V gene has CDR1 SEHNR and CDR2 FQNEAQ (reference sequence). Trimming took 4 bases from V and 6 from J; bases not matched to a gene: 6. This CDR3 is 15 amino acids long. The CDR3 region has the DNA TGTGCCAGCAGCTACCGGACAGGGGGGGGCAATGAGCAGTTCTTC. Translating it yields CASSYRTGGGNEQFF.

The genes are TRBV6-4 and TRBJ1-4; TRBD1 is a possible D gene (6 bases). Trimming cost V 2 bases and J 2 bases, with 15 bases left between them. This CDR3 has 17 amino acids. Germline V gene lookup returns CDR1 MRHNA and CDR2 SNTAGT. CDR3 sequence (DNA): TGTGCCAGCAGTGACACGTACAGGGAGGGTACTAATGAAAAACTGTTTTTT. Its protein is CASSDTYREGTNEKLFF.

This clonotype was counted at least ten times. The chain has TRBV28 and TRBJ2-1; D not resolved. Germline assignment: CDR1 MDHEN and CDR2 SYDVKM. Trimming removed 8 bases at V and 5 bases at J, with 16 bases between. The CDR3 is 14 amino acids. CDR3 in DNA: TGTGCCAGCCACCGTTCCAGTAGAAACAATGAGCAGTTCTTC. Protein: CASHRSSRNNEQFF.

This clonotype was counted ten times or more. This chain links TRBV9 with TRBJ2-1; D may correspond to TRBD1 or TRBD2 (5 bases each). This CDR3 has 15 residues. Germline V gives CDR1 SGDLS, CDR2 YYNGEE. Between the trimmed V and J ends, which lost 3 bases and 3 bases, there was a span of 13 bases. The CDR3 DNA is TGTGCCAGCAGCGCTCCCGGGACCCACTACAATGAGCAGTTCTTC. This sequence encodes CASSAPGTHYNEQFF.

This clonotype showed up many times. CDR3 DNA: TGTGCCACTACGGGTGGGCCTTACAATGAGCAGTTCTTC. Translating it yields CATTGGPYNEQFF. V gene TRBV18 combines with J gene TRBJ2-1; the D is unclear. V was cut by 10 bases and J by 4 bases, with 14 bases left in between. In germline, CDR1 is KGHSH, CDR2 LQKENI. The length of the CDR3 is 13 residues.

This clonotype appeared many times. V and J are TRBV5-6 and TRBJ2-1, with 7 positions matching TRBD1. In germline, CDR1 is SGHDT, CDR2 YYEEEE. V was pared by 0 bases and J by 6 bases, with 9 bases of the junction left unmatched. The CDR3 extends over 16 amino acids. This chain's CDR3 is CASSLAGGTESNEQFF. Here the CDR3 DNA reads TGTGCCAGCAGCTTGGCTGGTGGGACAGAGAGCAATGAGCAGTTCTTC. Full variable domain (remainder filled in from reference TRBV5-6 and TRBJ2-1): DAGVTQSPTHLIKTRGQQVTLRCSPKSGHDTVSWYQQALGQGPQFIFQYYEEEERQRGNFPDRFSGHQFPNYSSELNVNALLLGDSALYLCASSLAGGTESNEQFFGPGTRLTVL.

This clonotype came up many times. CDR3 DNA: TGTGCCAGCAGCCAAGATACCGGGCAGGATACGCAGTATTTT. Its protein product is CASSQDTGQDTQYF. This chain links TRBV4-2 with TRBJ2-3; D unresolved. The germline V gene has CDR1 LGHNA and CDR2 YNFKEQ. This CDR3 contains 14 residues. Trimming took 0 bases from V and 6 from J, leaving 10 bases between them.

This rearrangement joins TRBV13 to TRBJ1-4; possible D gene TRBD1, 5 bases. The CDR3 has 15 amino acids. Germline V lookup: CDR1 PRHDT, CDR2 FYEKMQ (reference sequence). Trimming took 3 bases from V and 7 from J, leaving 15 bases between them. The CDR3 sequence: CASSFGRERSEKLFF. In DNA, the CDR3 is TGTGCCAGCAGCTTCGGCAGGGAACGGAGTGAAAAACTGTTTTTT.

There are many counts of this clonotype. The CDR3 bases are TGCAGCGTTGACCGGGACGGACAGAACACCGGGGAGCTGTTTTTT. The encoded protein is CSVDRDGQNTGELFF. The V call is TRBV29-1, the J call TRBJ2-2; D is possibly TRBD1 or TRBD2 (5 bases each). The CDR3 has 15 residues. Trimming left V 3 bases short and J 1 base short, with 12 bases between. Germline CDR1 reads SQVTM; CDR2 reads ANQGSEA.

This clonotype has a count of ten or more. The chain combines TRBV7-9 with TRBJ1-1, with unresolved D. From germline, CDR1 is SEHNR and CDR2 FQNEAQ (reference sequence). The CDR3 totals 14 residues. V was clipped by 5 bases and J by 2 bases, with 12 bases between them. The CDR3 sequence is CASSQVAGNTEAFF. CDR3 DNA sequence: TGTGCCAGCAGCCAGGTGGCAGGAAACACTGAAGCTTTCTTT.

In its sample, this clonotype was seen once. Being one base from a much bigger clone, this may be a read error. The chain couples TRBV7-8 to TRBJ2-1; tentative D call: TRBD2 (5 bases). Germline V gives CDR1 SGHVS, CDR2 FQNEAQ. CDR3 length equals 16 residues. V was cut by 7 bases and J by 6 bases, with 22 bases left in between. CDR3 loop: CASIREITRARNEQFF. For the CDR3, the DNA is TGTGCCAGCATCCGAGAAATTACGAGGGCCCGCAATGAGCAGTTCTTC.

Ten or more counts support this clonotype. The V gene is TRBV7-9, the J gene TRBJ1-4; TRBD1 might be the D (6 bases). CDR3 size: 16 residues. Trimming removed 1 base from V and 5 bases from J, with 14 bases in between. Germline V gives CDR1 SEHNR, CDR2 FQNEAQ (reference sequence). CDR3 residues: CASSLGVDSSNEKLFF. The CDR3, as DNA: TGTGCCAGCAGCTTAGGGGTGGACAGCAGCAATGAAAAACTGTTTTTT.

In this sample, this clonotype turned up many times. The chain combines TRBV5-6 with TRBJ2-7; no firm D call. CDR1 and CDR2 (germline): SGHDT, YYEEEE. The V and J ends lost 2 bases and 0 bases respectively, with 6 bases between them. The CDR3 runs to 13 residues. Here the CDR3 DNA reads TGTGCCAGCAGCTTCACGGACTCCTACGAGCAGTACTTC. This translates into CASSFTDSYEQYF.

This clonotype was recorded at least ten times. The chain uses TRBV7-9 and TRBJ1-1; D is perhaps TRBD1 (6 bases). CDR1 and CDR2 from the germline V gene are SEHNR and FQNEAQ (reference sequence). Trimming pared 5 bases from V and 0 bases from J, leaving 13 bases between. The CDR3 runs 15 residues. In nucleotides, the CDR3 is TGTGCCAGCAGCCCAGGGCAGGGGATGAACACTGAAGCTTTCTTT. As protein: CASSPGQGMNTEAFF.

This clonotype was seen repeatedly, ten times or more. The chain employs TRBV5-5 and TRBJ2-1; 9 bases match TRBD1. This CDR3 spans 18 amino acids. V shed 1 base and J 3 bases; nucleotides not matched to a gene: 11. Per germline, CDR1 SGHKS and CDR2 YYEKEE (reference sequence). The CDR3 here is CASSLWWGDRENYNEQFF. The DNA for the CDR3 is TGTGCCAGCAGCTTGTGGTGGGGGGACAGGGAGAACTACAATGAGCAGTTCTTC.